This section outlines one TCR beta chain sequence together with its context. Its specificity is unknown. The sample belongs to a study of T cells in Graves' hyperthyroidism and ophthalmopathy. Study observations and caveats: Clonotypes that were expanded in thyroid above 0.001 mostly appeared in blood too. Before onset, ophthalmopathy was predicted by the model a median approximately 6.6 months earlier.

What was amplified from RNA transcripts were TCR beta CDR3 regions. The TCR CDR3 was amplified in a first-round RT-PCR using the HTBI primer set. TCRdb reanalysed the multiplex PCR reads using MiXCR and keeps one entry per CDR3 protein. The sample lists 400,000 to 600,000 distinct CDR3 sequences, around 20% occurring once. This CDR3 spans 15 amino acids. Germline CDR1 DFQATT, CDR2 SNEGSKA (reference sequence). Trimming removed 5 bases at V and 5 bases at J, with 21 bases between. Input material: blood. V gene TRBV20-1 combines with J gene TRBJ2-5; D unresolved. The clonotype comes from a man between 18 and 29 years old with Graves' hyperthyroidism. CDR3 bases: TGCAGTGCTCGAGTTCGTGGCGGTATCGTTGAGACCCAGTACTTC. Protein: CSARVRGGIVETQYF.